These 3 T cell receptor beta chains originate from one sample sequenced in a study of identical twins. Each CDR3 protein is one row after TCRdb ran MiXCR on the 5' RACE reads. Of some 460,000 distinct CDR3 sequences in the sample, approximately 14% were seen once. This same sample was also taken into another study, of yellow fever vaccine responses in identical twins.

Sequencing was done on a sample of CD4+ T cells sorted from blood. These receptors were collected from a woman younger than 35 in good health.

This clonotype came up many times. The CDR3 protein is CASVDPLRATDTQYF. CDR3 DNA: TGTGCCAGCGTTGACCCTCTCCGAGCGACAGATACGCAGTATTTT. The chain couples TRBV7-9 to TRBJ2-3; D unresolved. The CDR3 sequence is 15 residues long. Germline CDR1 and CDR2: SEHNR and FQNEAQ (reference sequence). The ends were cut back, 8 bases at V and 3 bases at J, with 18 bases in the middle.

The V gene is TRBV20-1, the J gene TRBJ2-7; 7 bases match TRBD1. The CDR3 spans 13 residues. Germline trimming cut 7 bases from V and 5 bases from J; bases unmatched to any gene: 11. Germline CDR1 DFQATT, CDR2 SNEGSKA (reference sequence). CDR3 in amino acids: CSGPGQTLDEQYF. CDR3 bases: TGCAGTGGTCCGGGACAGACCCTCGACGAGCAGTACTTC.

This clonotype has just a few counts. The CDR3 nucleotides read TGTGCCAGCAGACCAGACGAGAGCACTGAAGCTTTCTTT. Protein: CASRPDESTEAFF. V and J are TRBV28 and TRBJ1-1; D not certain. V lost 6 bases, J lost 4 bases, and 12 bases lay in between. The germline V gene has CDR1 MDHEN and CDR2 SYDVKM. This CDR3 region has 13 residues.